The clone carrying this T cell receptor (beta chain) appeared a few times. The protocol was immunoSEQ multiplex PCR, while the TCRdb copy is restricted to in-frame clones and leaves out a portion. The sample has about 34,000 clones; more than 70% are singletons. These data are taken from a study of blood T cell repertoires in COVID-19. Across the study: Sources were T cells, B-cell-depleted T cells, or PBMCs; the material itself was cDNA or gDNA.

The CDR3 runs to 13 residues. Looked up from germline, CDR1 is LGHNA and CDR2 is YNFKEQ. The V end was cut by 0 bases, the J end by 16 bases, with 15 bases between. The chain employs TRBV4-2 and TRBJ1-4; the D is unclear. The TCR comes from a man of 80 years or more with active or convalescent COVID-19. The sample was peripheral blood. CDR3 nucleotide sequence: TGTGCCAGCAGCCAAGATATTTTCAGAGGGCCGTTTTTT. It specifies CASSQDIFRGPFF.